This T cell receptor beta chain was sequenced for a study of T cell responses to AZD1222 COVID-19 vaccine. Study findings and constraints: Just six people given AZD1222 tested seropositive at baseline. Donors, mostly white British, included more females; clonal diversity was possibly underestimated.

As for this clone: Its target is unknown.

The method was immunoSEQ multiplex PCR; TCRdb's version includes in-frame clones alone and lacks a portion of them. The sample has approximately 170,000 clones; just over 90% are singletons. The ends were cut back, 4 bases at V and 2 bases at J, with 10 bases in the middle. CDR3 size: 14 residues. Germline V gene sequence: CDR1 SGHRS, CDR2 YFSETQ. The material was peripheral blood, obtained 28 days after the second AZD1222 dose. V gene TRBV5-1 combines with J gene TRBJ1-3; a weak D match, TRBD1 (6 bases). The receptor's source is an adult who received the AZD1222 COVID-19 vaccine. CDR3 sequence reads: CASSRTVPGNTIYF. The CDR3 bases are TGCGCCAGCAGCCGGACAGTCCCTGGAAACACCATATATTTT.